This entry is about one TCR beta chain. The entry originates in a study of OX40 agonist ivuxolimab in advanced cancers. Across the study: It was ivuxolimab, an agonistic anti-OX40 (CD134) antibody, that patients were treated with. A mean age of approximately 64 years, range about 23 to 80, was recorded, and roughly 83% were male. Eligibility admitted prior anti-PD-1, anti-PD-L1 or anti-CTLA-4 therapy; 35% to 40% had some. A partial response was reached by three patients: one with hepatocellular carcinoma and two with cutaneous melanoma.

The CDR3 runs 21 residues. Clones were sequenced by immunoSEQ multiplex PCR, and TCRdb holds only the in-frame ones, with some missing. The sample shows 60,000 to 90,000 clones, about nine tenths of them seen only once. This TCR came from an adult with an advanced solid tumor such as melanoma, head and neck, liver or kidney cancer. Here the sequenced sample was CD4+ or CD8+ T cells sorted from blood, taken in a trial of the OX40 agonist ivuxolimab. The rearrangement uses TRBV7-5 and TRBJ2-2. TRBV7-5 constitutes a pseudogene. CDR3 sequence: CVRNDSNTIVGGVLNTGELFF. CDR3 in DNA: TGTGTCAGAAACGATTCGAACACCATTGTCGGGGGCGTATTGAACACCGGGGAGCTGTTTTTT.